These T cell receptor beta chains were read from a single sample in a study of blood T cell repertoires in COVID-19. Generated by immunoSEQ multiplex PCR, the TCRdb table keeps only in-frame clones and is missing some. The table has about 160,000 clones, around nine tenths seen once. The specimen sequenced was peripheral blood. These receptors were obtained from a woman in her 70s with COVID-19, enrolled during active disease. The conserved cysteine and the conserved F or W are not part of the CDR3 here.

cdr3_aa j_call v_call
ASSSGASGEDEQF TRBJ2-1 TRBV19
ASSPLAGGLHTQY TRBJ2-3 TRBV14
ASSPEGQGHGNTIY TRBJ1-3 TRBV5-1
ASSGGSYSNQPQH TRBJ1-5 TRBV2
ASSLLGTGDQPQH TRBJ1-5 TRBV28
ASSSGTQSAGNTIY TRBJ1-3 TRBV11-2
ASSLGPGGSYNEQF TRBJ2-1 TRBV5-4
ASSLTSGGINEQF TRBJ2-1 TRBV27
ASTILGTKTTEAF TRBJ1-1 TRBV28
ASSLEGTGVTDTQY TRBJ2-3 TRBV5-1
ASSPSQGATEAF TRBJ1-1 TRBV11-2
ASSPVGEGGYEQY TRBJ2-7 TRBV18
ASSLGAEGRETQY TRBJ2-5 TRBV5-1
ASSFRTGSSYEQY TRBJ2-7 TRBV6-5
ASSPLDRGLSETQY TRBJ2-5 TRBV18
ASSVAGGLRYNEQF TRBJ2-1 TRBV9
ASSAGQGMAEAF TRBJ1-1 TRBV7-8
ASSLSRGGNSPLH TRBJ1-6 TRBV5-1
ASSDPRTGGLTDTQY TRBJ2-3 TRBV6-1
ASSLKSRAGFLYSNQPQH TRBJ1-5 TRBV28
ASRDILGSPLH TRBJ1-6 TRBV3-1/TRBV3-2
AWSVPQSYGYT TRBJ1-2 TRBV30
AWSLDIEPQH TRBJ1-5 TRBV30
ASSPITGNTEAF TRBJ1-1 TRBV18
ATSDFPGVADTQY TRBJ2-3 TRBV24-1
ASKPGQGYQETQY TRBJ2-5 TRBV19
ASSPATGQPQH TRBJ1-5 TRBV5-6
ASSLARAGGDEKLF TRBJ1-4 TRBV5-6
ASRSDRNTEAF TRBJ1-1 TRBV7-9
ASSLGTGGNEKLF TRBJ1-4 TRBV3-1/TRBV3-2
ASSLGGGNTIY TRBJ1-3 TRBV5-6
ASSQAGGSTGELF TRBJ2-2 TRBV4-1
ASSLMRVGTEAF TRBJ1-1 TRBV5-4
ASSLQGYEQY TRBJ2-7 TRBV11-2
ATDPRQGGVNQPQH TRBJ1-5 TRBV19
ASSRILGTVIAKNIQY TRBJ2-4 TRBV23-1
ASSFGLARTEQY TRBJ2-7 TRBV5-4
AWSVVGGGTDTQY TRBJ2-3 TRBV30
ASSKGWRDGRCLRNYGYT TRBJ1-2 TRBV21-1
ASGSGRYNEQF TRBJ2-1 TRBV28